The clone carrying this TCR beta chain was detected a few times. The antigen remains undetermined. With template switching, a universal primer site was added, and the cDNA carried unique molecular identifiers. Each CDR3 protein gets one entry after TCRdb re-called the 5' RACE reads with MiXCR. The sample shows about 240,000 distinct CDR3 sequences, 6% to 8% of them seen only once. These data originate in a study of identical twins. Findings and caveats of the study: Donors were not followed over many years; analysis was cross-sectional. Out-of-frame alpha sequences common to twins were enriched for low generation probability.

This same sample was also taken into another study, of yellow fever vaccine responses in identical twins.

What was sequenced was CD8+ T cells sorted from blood. This sequence was found in a woman between 18 and 29 years old in good health.

The DNA for the CDR3 is TGCAGTGCCCCCGGGACAGGGGTTTGGTCCTACAATGAGCAGTTCTTC. Translated: CSAPGTGVWSYNEQFF. This chain uses TRBV20-1 with TRBJ2-1; 10 bases fit TRBD1. CDR1 and CDR2 (germline): DFQATT, SNEGSKA (reference sequence). J gave up 1 base and V 6 bases, and 9 bases lay outside the gene matches. This CDR3 spans 16 amino acids.